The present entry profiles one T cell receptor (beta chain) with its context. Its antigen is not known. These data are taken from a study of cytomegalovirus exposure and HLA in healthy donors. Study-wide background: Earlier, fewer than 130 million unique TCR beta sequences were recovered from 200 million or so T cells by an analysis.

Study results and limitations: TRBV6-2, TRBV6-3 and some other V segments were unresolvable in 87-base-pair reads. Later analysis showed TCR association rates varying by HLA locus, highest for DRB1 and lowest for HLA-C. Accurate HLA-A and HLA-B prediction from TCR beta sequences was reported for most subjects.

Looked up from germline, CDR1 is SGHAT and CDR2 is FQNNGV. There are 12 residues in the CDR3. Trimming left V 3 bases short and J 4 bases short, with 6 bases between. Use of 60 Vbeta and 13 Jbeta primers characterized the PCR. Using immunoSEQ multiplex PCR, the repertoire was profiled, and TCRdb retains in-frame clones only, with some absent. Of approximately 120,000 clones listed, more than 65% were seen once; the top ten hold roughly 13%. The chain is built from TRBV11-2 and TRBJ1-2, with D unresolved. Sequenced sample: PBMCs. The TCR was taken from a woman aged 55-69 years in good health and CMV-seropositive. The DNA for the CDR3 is TGTGCCAGCAGCTTTAGAGCCTATGGCTACACCTTC. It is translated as CASSFRAYGYTF.